These 4 T cell receptor beta chains came from one sample sequenced in a study of CD8+ T cells in alopecia areata. Following extraction, RNA underwent reverse transcription to cDNA, which served as the sequencing template. This table comes from immunoSEQ multiplex PCR, and its TCRdb copy is limited to in-frame clones, with some not included. The data show about 200,000 clones, approximately 53% seen once. The sample consisted of CD8+ T cells sorted from blood. All receptors derive from a human donor in good health.

This clone has only a few counts. The rearrangement links TRBV7-9 to TRBJ2-1, with 13 bases aligning to TRBD2. The CDR3 is made up of 19 amino acids. Trimming cost V 5 bases and J 0 bases; bases outside gene matches: 10. The germline V gene has CDR1 SEHNR and CDR2 FQNEAQ (reference sequence). The CDR3 nucleotides read TGTGCCAGCAGCGTCCCGACTAGCGGGGGGTCTAGCTCCTACAATGAGCAGTTCTTC. Translation: CASSVPTSGGSSSYNEQFF.

A word on this clone: A much more abundant neighbour one base away suggests this may be a read error. Other DNA sequences from this sample encode an identical CDR3 as well. The rearrangement uses TRBV5-6 and TRBJ2-7; no clear D gene. Germline V gene data show CDR1 as SGHDT and CDR2 as YYEEEE. The V end lost 4 bases, the J end lost 3 bases, and 5 bases lay between the germline ends. The length of the CDR3 is 11 residues. The CDR3 region is CASSLGYEQYF. The CDR3 bases are TGTGCCAGCAGCCTAGGCTACGAGCAGTACTTC.

This clone appeared a few times. CDR3 DNA: TGTGCCAGCAGCTTCGGGACTAGTTATTTCTTC. This gives the protein CASSFGTSYFF. This rearrangement joins TRBV11-2 to TRBJ2-1, with TRBD2 identical over 8 bases. Germline V lookup: CDR1 SGHAT, CDR2 FQNNGV. V lost 3 bases to trimming and J lost 16 bases; unmatched junction nucleotides: 5. The CDR3 spans 11 residues.

V and J are TRBV27 and TRBJ2-5; D is ambiguous. V lost 5 bases and J lost 5, with 12 bases in between. This CDR3 is 13 amino acids long. Germline CDR1 MNHEY, CDR2 SMNVEV (reference sequence). The CDR3 region has the DNA TGTGCCAGCAGTCGGTGGGGAAAGGAGACCCAGTACTTC. It specifies CASSRWGKETQYF.